This TCR beta chain appears in the sequencing data of a study of vaccination and CD4 T cells after COVID-19. The treatment is: approximately 9-day PBMC culture with coronavirus spike peptide pools or control peptides (ViraFEST assay). This clonotype was seen a few times. Its antigen is undetermined. Trimming shortened V by 5 bases and J by 7 bases, and 9 bases separated the two germline ends. The CDR3 has 12 residues. Germline V gives CDR1 LNHDA, CDR2 SQIVND (reference sequence). The Oncomine TCR Beta short-read assay was applied to DNA of cultured CD4+ T cells. TCRdb re-called the PCR reads through MiXCR, storing one row per CDR3 protein. The repertoire includes over 10,000 distinct CDR3 sequences, less than 70% of them detected once, and roughly 13% sits in the top ten. General study findings and limits: Convalescent patient numbers were relatively low, with no early post-infection timepoints.

The rearrangement links TRBV19 to TRBJ1-5; D gene ambiguous. The clonotype comes from a human donor who had recovered from COVID-19. Sequenced input: CD4+ T cells from blood, cultured in vitro. As DNA, the CDR3 is TGTGCCAGTAGTCCCGGGTACCAGCCCCAGCATTTT. This translates into CASSPGYQPQHF.